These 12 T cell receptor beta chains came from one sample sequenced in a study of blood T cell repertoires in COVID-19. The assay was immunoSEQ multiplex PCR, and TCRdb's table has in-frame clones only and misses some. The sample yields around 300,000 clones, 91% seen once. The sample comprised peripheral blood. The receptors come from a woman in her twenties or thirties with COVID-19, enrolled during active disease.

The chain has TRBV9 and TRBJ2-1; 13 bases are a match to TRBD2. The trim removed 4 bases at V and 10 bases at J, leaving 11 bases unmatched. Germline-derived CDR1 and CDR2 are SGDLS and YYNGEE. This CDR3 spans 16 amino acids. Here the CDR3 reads CASSPTSGRAFGEQFF. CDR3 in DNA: TGTGCCAGCAGCCCCACTAGCGGGAGGGCCTTCGGCGAGCAGTTCTTC.

DNA for the CDR3: TGTGCCAGCACTGTAGCGGGAGACTACAATGAGCAGTTCTTC. Residues: CASTVAGDYNEQFF. The J gene is TRBJ2-1, the V gene TRBV13; 9 bases agree with TRBD2. The CDR3 totals 14 residues. The trim removed 7 bases at V and 3 bases at J, leaving 4 bases unmatched. The V gene's germline CDR1 is PRHDT and CDR2 FYEKMQ (reference sequence).

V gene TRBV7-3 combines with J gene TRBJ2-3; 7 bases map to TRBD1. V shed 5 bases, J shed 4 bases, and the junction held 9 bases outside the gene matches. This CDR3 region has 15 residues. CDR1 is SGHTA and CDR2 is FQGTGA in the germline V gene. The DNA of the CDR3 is TGTGCCAGCAGCGTACGGGGACAGAAACCAGATACGCAGTATTTT. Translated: CASSVRGQKPDTQYF.

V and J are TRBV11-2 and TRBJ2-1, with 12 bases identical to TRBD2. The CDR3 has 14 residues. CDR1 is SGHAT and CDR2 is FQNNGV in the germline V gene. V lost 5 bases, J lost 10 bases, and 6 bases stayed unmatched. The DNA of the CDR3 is TGTGCCAGCAGCCCGACTAGCGGGAGCTGGGAGCAGTTCTTC. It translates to CASSPTSGSWEQFF.

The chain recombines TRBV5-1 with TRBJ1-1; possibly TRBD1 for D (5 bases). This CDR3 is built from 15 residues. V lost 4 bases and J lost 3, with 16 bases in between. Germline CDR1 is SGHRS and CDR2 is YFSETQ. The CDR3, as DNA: TGCGCCAGCAGCCCAATAGACACGGGGGACACTGAAGCTTTCTTT. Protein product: CASSPIDTGDTEAFF.

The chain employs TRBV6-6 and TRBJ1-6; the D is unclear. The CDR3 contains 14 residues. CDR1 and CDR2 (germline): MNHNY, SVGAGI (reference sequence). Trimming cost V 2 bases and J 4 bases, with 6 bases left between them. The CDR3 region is CASSYAQYNSPLHF. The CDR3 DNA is TGTGCCAGCAGTTACGCACAGTATAATTCACCCCTCCACTTT.

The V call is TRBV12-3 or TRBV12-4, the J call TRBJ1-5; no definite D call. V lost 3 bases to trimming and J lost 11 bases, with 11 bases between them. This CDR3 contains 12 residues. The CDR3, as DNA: TGTGCCAGCAGTTTGTTGGCCTCGACCCAGCATTTT. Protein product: CASSLLASTQHF.

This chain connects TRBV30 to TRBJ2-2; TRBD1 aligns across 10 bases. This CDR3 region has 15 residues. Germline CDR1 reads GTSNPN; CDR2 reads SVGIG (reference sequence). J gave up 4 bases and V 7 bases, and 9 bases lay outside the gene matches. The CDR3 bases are TGTGCCTTCAACCCCGGACAGGGGGGCACCGGGGAGCTGTTTTTT. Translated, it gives CAFNPGQGGTGELFF.

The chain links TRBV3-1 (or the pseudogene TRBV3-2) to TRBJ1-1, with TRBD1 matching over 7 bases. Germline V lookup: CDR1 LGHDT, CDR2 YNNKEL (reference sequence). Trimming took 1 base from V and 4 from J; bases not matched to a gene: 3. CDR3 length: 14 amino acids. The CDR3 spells CASSQAGQSTEAFF. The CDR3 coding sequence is TGTGCCAGCAGCCAAGCGGGACAGAGCACTGAAGCTTTCTTT.

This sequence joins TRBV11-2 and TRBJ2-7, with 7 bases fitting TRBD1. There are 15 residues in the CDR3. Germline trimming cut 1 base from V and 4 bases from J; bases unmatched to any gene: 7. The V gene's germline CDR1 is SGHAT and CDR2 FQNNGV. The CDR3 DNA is TGTGCCAGCAGCTTAGTAGCGACAGGGCCGTACGAGCAGTACTTC. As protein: CASSLVATGPYEQYF. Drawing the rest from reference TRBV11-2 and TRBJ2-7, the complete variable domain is EAGVAQSPRYKIIEKRQSVAFWCNPISGHATLYWYQQILGQGPKLLIQFQNNGVVDDSQLPKDRFSAERLKGVDSTLKIQPAKLEDSAVYLCASSLVATGPYEQYFGPGTRLTVT.

The CDR3 DNA reads as TGTGCCAGCAGACGGGGACTAGCGGGAGATACGCAGTATTTT. Translating it yields CASRRGLAGDTQYF. The chain couples TRBV7-8 to TRBJ2-3; 12 nucleotides line up with TRBD2. Trimming took 6 bases from V and 5 from J; bases not matched to a gene: 3. Germline CDR1 is SGHVS and CDR2 is FQNEAQ. This CDR3 comprises 14 residues.

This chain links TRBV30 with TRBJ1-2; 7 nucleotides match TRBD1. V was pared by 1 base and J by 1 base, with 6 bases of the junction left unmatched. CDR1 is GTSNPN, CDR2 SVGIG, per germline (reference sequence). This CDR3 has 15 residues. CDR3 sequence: CAWSGTTGYNYGYTF. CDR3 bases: TGTGCCTGGAGTGGTACGACAGGGTATAACTATGGCTACACCTTC.